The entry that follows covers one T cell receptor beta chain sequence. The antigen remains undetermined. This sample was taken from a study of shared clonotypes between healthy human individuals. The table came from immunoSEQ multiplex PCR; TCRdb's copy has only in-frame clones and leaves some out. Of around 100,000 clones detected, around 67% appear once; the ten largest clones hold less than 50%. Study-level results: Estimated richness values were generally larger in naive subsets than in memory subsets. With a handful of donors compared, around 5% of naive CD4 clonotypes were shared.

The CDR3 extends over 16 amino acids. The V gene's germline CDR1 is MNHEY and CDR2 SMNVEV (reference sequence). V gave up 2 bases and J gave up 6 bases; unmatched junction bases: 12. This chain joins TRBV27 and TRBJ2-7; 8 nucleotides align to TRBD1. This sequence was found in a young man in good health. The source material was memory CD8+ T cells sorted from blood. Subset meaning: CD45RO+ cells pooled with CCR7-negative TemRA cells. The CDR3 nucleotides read TGTGCCAGCAGTTTAATGTCCGCACGGACAGGGTCCGAGCAGTACTTC. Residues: CASSLMSARTGSEQYF.